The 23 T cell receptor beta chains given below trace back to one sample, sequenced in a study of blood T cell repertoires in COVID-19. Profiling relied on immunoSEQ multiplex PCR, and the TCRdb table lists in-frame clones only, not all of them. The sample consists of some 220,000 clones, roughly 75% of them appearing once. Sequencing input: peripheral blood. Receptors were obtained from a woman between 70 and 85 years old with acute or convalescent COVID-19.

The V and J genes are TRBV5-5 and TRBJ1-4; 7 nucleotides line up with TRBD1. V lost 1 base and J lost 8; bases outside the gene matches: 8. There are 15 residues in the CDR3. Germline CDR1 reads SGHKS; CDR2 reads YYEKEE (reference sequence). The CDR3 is CASSLTAGGREKLFF. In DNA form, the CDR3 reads TGTGCCAGCAGCTTGACGGCAGGGGGACGAGAAAAACTGTTTTTT.

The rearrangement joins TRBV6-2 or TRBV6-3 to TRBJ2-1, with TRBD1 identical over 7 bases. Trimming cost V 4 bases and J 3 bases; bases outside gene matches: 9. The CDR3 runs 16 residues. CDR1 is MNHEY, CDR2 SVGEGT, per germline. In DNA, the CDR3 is TGTGCCAGCAGTTCGCACAGGGGTGAGGGCTACAATGAGCAGTTCTTC. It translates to CASSSHRGEGYNEQFF.

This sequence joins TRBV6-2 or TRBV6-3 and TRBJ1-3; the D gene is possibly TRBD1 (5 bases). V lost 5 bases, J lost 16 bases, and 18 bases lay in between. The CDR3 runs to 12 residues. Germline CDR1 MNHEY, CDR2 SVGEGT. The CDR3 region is CASSDSGLRRYF. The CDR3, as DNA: TGTGCCAGCAGTGATTCGGGACTCCGTAGGTATTTT.

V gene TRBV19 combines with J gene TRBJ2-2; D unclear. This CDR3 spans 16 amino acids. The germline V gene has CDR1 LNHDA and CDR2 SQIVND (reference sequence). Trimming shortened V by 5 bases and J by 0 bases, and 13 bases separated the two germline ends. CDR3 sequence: CASSFSTPSNTGELFF. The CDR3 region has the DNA TGTGCCAGTAGTTTTAGTACTCCCTCGAACACCGGGGAGCTGTTTTTT.

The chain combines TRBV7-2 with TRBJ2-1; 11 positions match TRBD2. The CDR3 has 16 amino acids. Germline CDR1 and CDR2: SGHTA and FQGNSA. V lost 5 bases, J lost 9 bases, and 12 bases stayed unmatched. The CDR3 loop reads CASSPRLVAGGGEQFF. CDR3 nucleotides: TGTGCCAGCAGCCCACGTTTGGTAGCGGGGGGGGGTGAGCAGTTCTTC.

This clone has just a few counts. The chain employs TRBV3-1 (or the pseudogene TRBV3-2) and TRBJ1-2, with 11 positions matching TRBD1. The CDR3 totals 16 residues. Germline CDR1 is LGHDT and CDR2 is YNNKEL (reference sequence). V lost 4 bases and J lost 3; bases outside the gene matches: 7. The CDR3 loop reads CASSLYRDRGYYGYTF. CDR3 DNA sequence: TGTGCCAGCAGCCTTTACCGGGACAGGGGGTACTATGGCTACACCTTC.

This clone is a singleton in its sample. The chain's CDR3 is CASSVGGLGAGELFF. The CDR3 nucleotides read TGTGCCAGCAGCGTAGGTGGCTTAGGGGCCGGGGAGCTGTTTTTT. The rearrangement uses TRBV9 and TRBJ2-2, with D possibly being TRBD1 (5 bases). This CDR3 has 15 residues. CDR1 is SGDLS and CDR2 is YYNGEE in the germline V gene. V lost 0 bases and J lost 6, with 12 bases in between.

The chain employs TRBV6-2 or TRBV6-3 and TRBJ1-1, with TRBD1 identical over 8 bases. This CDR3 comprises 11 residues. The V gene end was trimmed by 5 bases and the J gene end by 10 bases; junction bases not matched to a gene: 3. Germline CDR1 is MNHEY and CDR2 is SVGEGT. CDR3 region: CASSTGTGAFF. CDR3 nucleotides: TGTGCCAGCAGTACCGGGACAGGAGCTTTCTTT.

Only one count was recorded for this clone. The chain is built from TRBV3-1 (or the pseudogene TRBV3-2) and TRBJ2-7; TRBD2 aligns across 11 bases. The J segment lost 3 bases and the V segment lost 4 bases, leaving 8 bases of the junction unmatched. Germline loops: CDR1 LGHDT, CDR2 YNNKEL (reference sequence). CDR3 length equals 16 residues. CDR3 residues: CASSLYSGGVNYEQYF. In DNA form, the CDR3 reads TGTGCCAGCAGCCTGTATAGCGGGGGGGTTAACTACGAGCAGTACTTC.

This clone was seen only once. CDR3 in DNA: TGTGCCACCAGTGGTAGCGTTAATGAGCAGTTCTTC. This sequence encodes CATSGSVNEQFF. V and J are TRBV24-1 and TRBJ2-1, with D tentatively TRBD2 (5 bases). CDR1 and CDR2 (germline): KGHDR, SFDVKD. With 5 bases removed from V and 7 bases from J, the gap between germline ends came to 8 bases. The CDR3 covers 12 residues.

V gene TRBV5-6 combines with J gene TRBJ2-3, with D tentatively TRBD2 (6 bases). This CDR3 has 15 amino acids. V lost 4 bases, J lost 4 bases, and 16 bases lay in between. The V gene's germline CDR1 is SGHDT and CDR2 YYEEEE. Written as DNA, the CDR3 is TGTGCCAGCAGCCTGACTAGTTTCGTGGCAGATACGCAGTATTTT. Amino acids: CASSLTSFVADTQYF.

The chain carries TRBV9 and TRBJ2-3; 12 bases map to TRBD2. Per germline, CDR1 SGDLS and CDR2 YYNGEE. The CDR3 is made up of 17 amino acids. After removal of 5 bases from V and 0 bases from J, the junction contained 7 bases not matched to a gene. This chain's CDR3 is CASSLAGGTFSTDTQYF. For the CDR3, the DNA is TGTGCCAGCAGTCTAGCGGGGGGGACTTTTAGCACAGATACGCAGTATTTT.

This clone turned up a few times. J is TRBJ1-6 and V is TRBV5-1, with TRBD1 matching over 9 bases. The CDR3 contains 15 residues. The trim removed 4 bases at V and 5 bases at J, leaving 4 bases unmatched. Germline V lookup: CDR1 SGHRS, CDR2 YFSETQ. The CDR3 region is CASSAQGANNSPLHF. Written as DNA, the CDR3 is TGCGCCAGCAGCGCACAGGGGGCGAATAATTCACCCCTCCACTTT.

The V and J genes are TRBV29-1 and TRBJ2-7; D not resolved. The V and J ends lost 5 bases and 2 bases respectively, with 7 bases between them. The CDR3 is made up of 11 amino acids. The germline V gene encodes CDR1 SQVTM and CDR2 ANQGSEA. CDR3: CSVRRAYEQYF. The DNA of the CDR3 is TGCAGCGTTCGACGGGCCTACGAGCAGTACTTC.

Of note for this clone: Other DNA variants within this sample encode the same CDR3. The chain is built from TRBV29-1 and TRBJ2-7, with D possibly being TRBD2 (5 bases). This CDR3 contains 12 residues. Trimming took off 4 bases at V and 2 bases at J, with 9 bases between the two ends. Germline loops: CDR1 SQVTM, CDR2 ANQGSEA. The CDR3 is CSVGTGTYEQYF. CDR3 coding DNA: TGCAGCGTTGGAACGGGGACCTACGAGCAGTACTTC.

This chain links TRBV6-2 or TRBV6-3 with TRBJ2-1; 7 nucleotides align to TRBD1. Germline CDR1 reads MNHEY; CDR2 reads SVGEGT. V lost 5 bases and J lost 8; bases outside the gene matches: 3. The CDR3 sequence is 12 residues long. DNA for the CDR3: TGTGCCAGCAGTGACAGGGTTGATGAGCAGTTCTTC. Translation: CASSDRVDEQFF.

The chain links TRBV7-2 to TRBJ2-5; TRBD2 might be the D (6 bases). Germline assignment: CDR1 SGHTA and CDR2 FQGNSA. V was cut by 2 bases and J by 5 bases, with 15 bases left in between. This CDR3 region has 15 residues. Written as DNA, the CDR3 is TGTGCCAGCAGCTTAACGGGGGAAATGAAGGAGACCCAGTACTTC. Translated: CASSLTGEMKETQYF.

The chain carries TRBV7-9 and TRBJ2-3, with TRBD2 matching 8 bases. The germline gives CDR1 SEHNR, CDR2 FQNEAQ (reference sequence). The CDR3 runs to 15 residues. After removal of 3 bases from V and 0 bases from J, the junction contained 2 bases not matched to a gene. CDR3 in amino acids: CASSFASGSTDTQYF. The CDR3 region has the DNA TGTGCCAGCAGCTTCGCTAGCGGGAGCACAGATACGCAGTATTTT. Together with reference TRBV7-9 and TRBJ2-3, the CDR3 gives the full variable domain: DTGVSQNPRHKITKRGQNVTFRCDPISEHNRLYWYRQTLGQGPEFLTYFQNEAQLEKSRLLSDRFSAERPKGSFSTLEIQRTEQGDSAMYLCASSFASGSTDTQYFGPGTRLTVL.

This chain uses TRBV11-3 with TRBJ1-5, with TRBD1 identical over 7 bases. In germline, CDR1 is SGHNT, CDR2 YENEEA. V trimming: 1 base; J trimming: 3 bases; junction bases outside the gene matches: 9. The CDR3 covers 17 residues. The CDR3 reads CASSLGEGAPDNQPQHF. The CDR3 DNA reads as TGTGCCAGCAGCTTAGGCGAGGGGGCGCCGGACAATCAGCCCCAGCATTTT.

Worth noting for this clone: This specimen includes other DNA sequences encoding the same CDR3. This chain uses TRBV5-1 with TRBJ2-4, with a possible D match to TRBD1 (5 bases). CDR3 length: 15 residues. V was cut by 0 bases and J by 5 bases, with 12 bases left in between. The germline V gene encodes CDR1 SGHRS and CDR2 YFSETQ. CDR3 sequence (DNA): TGCGCCAGCAGCTTGGTACCAGGGAAGGAAAACATTCAGTACTTC. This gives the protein CASSLVPGKENIQYF.

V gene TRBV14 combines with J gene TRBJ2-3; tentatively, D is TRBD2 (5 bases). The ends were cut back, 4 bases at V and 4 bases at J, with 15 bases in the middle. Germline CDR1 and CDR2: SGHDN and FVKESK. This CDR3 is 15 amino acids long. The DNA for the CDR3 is TGTGCCAGCAGCCGTCTTTATGCGGGCGCAGATACGCAGTATTTT. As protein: CASSRLYAGADTQYF.

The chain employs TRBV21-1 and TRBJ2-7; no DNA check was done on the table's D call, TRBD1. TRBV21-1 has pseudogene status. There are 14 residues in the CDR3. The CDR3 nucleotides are TGTGCCAGCAGCACCCGGGACAGGGAGGACGAGCAGTACGTC. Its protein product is CASSTRDREDEQYV.

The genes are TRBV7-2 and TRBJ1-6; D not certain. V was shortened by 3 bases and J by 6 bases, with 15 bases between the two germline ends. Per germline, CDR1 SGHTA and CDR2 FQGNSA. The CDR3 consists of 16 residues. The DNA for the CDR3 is TGTGCCAGCAGCTTTTTCTTAGGACTGCGTAATTCACCCCTCCACTTT. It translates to CASSFFLGLRNSPLHF.